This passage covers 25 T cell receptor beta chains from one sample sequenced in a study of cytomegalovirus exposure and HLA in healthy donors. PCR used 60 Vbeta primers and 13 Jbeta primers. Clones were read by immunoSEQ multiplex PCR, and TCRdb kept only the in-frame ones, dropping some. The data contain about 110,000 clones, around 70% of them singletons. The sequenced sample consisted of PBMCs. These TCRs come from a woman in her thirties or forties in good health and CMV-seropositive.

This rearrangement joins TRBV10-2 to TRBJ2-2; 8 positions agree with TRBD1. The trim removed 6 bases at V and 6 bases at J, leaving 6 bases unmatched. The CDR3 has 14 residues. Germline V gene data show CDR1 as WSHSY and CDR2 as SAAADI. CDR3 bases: TGCGCCAGCAGGCAACAGGGGGGCCCCGGGGAGCTGTTTTTT. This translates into CASRQQGGPGELFF.

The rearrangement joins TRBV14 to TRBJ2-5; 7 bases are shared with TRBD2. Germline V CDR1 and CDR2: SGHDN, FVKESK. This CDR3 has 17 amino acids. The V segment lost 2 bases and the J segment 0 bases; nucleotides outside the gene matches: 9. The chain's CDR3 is CASSQPLLGGYQETQYF. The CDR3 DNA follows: TGTGCCAGCAGCCAACCTCTCCTGGGGGGGTACCAAGAGACCCAGTACTTC.

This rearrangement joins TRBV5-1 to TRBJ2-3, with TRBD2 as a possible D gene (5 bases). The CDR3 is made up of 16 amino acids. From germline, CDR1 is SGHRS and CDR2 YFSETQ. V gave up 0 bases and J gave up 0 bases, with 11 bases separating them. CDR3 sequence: CASSLEASLSTDTQYF. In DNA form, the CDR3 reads TGCGCCAGCAGCTTGGAGGCTAGCCTTAGCACAGATACGCAGTATTTT.

CDR3 DNA sequence: TGTGCCAGCAGTTTCTGGGACAGGATCTACGAGCAGTACTTC. Residues: CASSFWDRIYEQYF. This chain links TRBV27 with TRBJ2-7; 8 nucleotides match TRBD1. Germline V CDR1 and CDR2: MNHEY, SMNVEV (reference sequence). The CDR3 spans 14 residues. The V gene end was trimmed by 3 bases and the J gene end by 3 bases; junction bases not matched to a gene: 4.

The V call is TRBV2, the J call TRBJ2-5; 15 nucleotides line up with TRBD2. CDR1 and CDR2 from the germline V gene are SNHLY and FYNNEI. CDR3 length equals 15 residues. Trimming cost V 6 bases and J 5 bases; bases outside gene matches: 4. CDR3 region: CASSGLAGGGETQYF. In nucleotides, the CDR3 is TGTGCCAGCAGCGGACTAGCGGGGGGGGGTGAGACCCAGTACTTC.

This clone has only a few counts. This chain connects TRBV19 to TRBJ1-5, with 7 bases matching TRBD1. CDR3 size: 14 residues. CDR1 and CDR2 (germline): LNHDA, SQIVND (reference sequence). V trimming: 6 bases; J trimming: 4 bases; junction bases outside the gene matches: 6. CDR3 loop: CASSVGGWNQPQHF. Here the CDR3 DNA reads TGTGCCAGTAGCGTAGGGGGCTGGAATCAGCCCCAGCATTTT.

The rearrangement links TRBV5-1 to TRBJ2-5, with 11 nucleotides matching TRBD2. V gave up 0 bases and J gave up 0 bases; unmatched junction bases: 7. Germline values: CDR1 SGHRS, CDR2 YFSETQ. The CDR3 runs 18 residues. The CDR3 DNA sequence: TGCGCCAGCAGCTTGGCCGGGACTAGCGGTGGGTACCAAGAGACCCAGTACTTC. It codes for CASSLAGTSGGYQETQYF.

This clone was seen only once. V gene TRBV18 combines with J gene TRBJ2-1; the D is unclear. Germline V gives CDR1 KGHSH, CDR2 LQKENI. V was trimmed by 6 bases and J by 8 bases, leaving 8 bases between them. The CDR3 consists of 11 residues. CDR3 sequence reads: CASSPSDEQFF. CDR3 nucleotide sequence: TGTGCCAGCTCCCCTTCGGATGAGCAGTTCTTC.

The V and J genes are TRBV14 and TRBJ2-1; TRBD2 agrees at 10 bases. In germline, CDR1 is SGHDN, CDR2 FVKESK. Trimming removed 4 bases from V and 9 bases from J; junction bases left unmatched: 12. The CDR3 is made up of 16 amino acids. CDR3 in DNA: TGTGCCAGCAGCCCCTTAGCGGGGGGAGTCACTCTTGAGCAGTTCTTC. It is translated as CASSPLAGGVTLEQFF.

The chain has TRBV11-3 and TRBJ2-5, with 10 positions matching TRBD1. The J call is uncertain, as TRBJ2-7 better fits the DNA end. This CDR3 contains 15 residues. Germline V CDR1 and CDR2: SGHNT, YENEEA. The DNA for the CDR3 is TGTGCCAGCAGCTCACCTGGGACAGGGGTGTACGAGCAGTACTTC. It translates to CASSSPGTGVYEQYF.

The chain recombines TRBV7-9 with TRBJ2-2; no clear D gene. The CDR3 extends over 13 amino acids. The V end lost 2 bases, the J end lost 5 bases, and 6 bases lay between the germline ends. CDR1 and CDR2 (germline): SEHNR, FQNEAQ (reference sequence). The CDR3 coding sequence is TGTGCCAGCAGCTTAATTCCAACCGGGGAGCTGTTTTTT. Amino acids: CASSLIPTGELFF. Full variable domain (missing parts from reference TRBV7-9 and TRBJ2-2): DTGVSQNPRHKITKRGQNVTFRCDPISEHNRLYWYRQTLGQGPEFLTYFQNEAQLEKSRLLSDRFSAERPKGSFSTLEIQRTEQGDSAMYLCASSLIPTGELFFGEGSRLTVL.

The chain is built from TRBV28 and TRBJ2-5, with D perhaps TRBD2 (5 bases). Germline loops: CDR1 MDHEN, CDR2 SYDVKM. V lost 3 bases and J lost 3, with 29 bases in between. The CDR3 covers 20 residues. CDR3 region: CASSLSGVSPSTEEKETQYF. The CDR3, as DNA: TGTGCCAGCAGTTTGAGCGGCGTTAGCCCTAGCACCGAAGAGAAAGAGACCCAGTACTTC. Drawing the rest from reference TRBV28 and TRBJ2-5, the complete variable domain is DVKVTQSSRYLVKRTGEKVFLECVQDMDHENMFWYRQDPGLGLRLIYFSYDVKMKEKGDIPEGYSVSREKKERFSLILESASTNQTSMYLCASSLSGVSPSTEEKETQYFGPGTRLLVL.

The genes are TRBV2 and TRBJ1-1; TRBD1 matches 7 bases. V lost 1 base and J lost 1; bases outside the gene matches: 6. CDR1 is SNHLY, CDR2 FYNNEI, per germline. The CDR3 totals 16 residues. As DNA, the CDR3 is TGTGCCAGCAGTGAAGGACAGGGCCGGCCGAACACTGAAGCTTTCTTT. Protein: CASSEGQGRPNTEAFF.

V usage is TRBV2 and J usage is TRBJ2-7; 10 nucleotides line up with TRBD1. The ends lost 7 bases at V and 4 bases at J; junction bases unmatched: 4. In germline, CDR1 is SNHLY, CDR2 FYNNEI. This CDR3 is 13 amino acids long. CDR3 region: CASIRDRGYEQYF. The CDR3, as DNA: TGTGCCAGCATAAGGGACAGGGGATACGAGCAGTACTTC.

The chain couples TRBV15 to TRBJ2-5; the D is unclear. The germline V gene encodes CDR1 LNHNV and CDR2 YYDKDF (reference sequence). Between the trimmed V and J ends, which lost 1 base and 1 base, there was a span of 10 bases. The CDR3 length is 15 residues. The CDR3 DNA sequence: TGTGCCACCAGCAGAGGTTTTACAGCCCAAGAGACCCAGTACTTC. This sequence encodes CATSRGFTAQETQYF.

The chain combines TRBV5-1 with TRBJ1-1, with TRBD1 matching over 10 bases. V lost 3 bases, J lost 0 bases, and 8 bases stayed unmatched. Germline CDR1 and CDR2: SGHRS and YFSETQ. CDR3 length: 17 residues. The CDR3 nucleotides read TGCGCCAGCAGCTCTTTCGGGACAGGGGAAGTGAACACTGAAGCTTTCTTT. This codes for CASSSFGTGEVNTEAFF.

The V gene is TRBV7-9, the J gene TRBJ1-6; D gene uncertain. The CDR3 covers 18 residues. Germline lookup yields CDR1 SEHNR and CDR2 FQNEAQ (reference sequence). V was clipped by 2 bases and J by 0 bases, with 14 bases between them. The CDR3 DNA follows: TGTGCCAGCAGCTTACCTCCATTGGAGAGCTCCTATAATTCACCCCTCCACTTT. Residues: CASSLPPLESSYNSPLHF.

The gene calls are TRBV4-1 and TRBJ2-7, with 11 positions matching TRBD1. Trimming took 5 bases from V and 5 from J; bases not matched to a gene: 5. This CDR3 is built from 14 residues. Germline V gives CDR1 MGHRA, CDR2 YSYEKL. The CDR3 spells CASSSDRGLDEQYF. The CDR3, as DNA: TGCGCCAGCAGCTCGGACAGGGGGCTCGACGAGCAGTACTTC.

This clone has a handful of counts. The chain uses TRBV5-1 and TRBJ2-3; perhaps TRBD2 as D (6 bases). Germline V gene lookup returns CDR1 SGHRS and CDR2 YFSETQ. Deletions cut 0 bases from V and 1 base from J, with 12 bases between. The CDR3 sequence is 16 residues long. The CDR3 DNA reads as TGCGCCAGCAGCTTGGTCGCGGGGACTCGCACAGATACGCAGTATTTT. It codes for CASSLVAGTRTDTQYF.

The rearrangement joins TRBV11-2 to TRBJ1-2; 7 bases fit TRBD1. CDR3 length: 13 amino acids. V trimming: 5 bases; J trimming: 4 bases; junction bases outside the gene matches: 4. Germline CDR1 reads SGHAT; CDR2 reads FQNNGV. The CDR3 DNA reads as TGTGCCAGCAGCGAAGGACAGGCCTATGGCTACACCTTC. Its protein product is CASSEGQAYGYTF. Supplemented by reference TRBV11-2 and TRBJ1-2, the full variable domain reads EAGVAQSPRYKIIEKRQSVAFWCNPISGHATLYWYQQILGQGPKLLIQFQNNGVVDDSQLPKDRFSAERLKGVDSTLKIQPAKLEDSAVYLCASSEGQAYGYTFGSGTRLTVV.

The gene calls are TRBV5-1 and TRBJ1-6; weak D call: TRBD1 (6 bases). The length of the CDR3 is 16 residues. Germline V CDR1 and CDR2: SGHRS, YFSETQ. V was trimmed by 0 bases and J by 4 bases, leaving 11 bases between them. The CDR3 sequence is CASSLAETGYNSPLHF. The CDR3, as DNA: TGCGCCAGCAGCTTGGCCGAAACAGGGTATAATTCACCCCTCCACTTT.

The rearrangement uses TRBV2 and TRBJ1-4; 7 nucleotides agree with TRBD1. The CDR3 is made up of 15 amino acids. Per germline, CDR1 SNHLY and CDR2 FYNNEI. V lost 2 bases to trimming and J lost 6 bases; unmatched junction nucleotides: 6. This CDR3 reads CASSEIGGGYEKLFF. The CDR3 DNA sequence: TGTGCCAGCAGTGAAATAGGAGGGGGCTATGAAAAACTGTTTTTT. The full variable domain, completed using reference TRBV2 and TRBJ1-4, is EPEVTQTPSHQVTQMGQEVILRCVPISNHLYFYWYRQILGQKVEFLVSFYNNEISEKSEIFDDQFSVERPDGSNFTLKIRSTKLEDSAMYFCASSEIGGGYEKLFFGSGTQLSVL.

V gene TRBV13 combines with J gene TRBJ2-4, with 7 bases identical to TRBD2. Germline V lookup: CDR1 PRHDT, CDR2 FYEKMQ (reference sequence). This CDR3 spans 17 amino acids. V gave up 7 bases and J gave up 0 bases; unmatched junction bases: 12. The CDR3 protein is CASTFGGLRLAKNIQYF. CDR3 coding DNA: TGTGCCAGCACCTTCGGGGGGTTGAGACTAGCCAAAAACATTCAGTACTTC.

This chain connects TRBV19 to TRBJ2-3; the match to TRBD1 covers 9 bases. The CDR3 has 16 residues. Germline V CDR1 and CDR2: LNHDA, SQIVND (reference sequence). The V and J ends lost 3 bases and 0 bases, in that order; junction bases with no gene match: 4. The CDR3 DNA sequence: TGTGCCAGTAGTATTGGGACAGGGAAGAGCACAGATACGCAGTATTTT. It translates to CASSIGTGKSTDTQYF. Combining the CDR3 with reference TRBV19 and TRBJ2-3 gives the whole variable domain DGGITQSPKYLFRKEGQNVTLSCEQNLNHDAMYWYRQDPGQGLRLIYYSQIVNDFQKGDIAEGYSVSREKKESFPLTVTSAQKNPTAFYLCASSIGTGKSTDTQYFGPGTRLTVL.

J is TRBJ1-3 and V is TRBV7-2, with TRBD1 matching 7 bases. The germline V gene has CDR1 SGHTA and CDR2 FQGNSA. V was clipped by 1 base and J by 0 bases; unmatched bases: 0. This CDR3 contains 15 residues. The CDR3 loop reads CASSLEGASGNTIYF. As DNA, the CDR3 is TGTGCCAGCAGCTTAGAGGGGGCCTCTGGAAACACCATATATTTT.